The 30 T cell receptor beta chains in this list originate from one sample, sequenced in a study of control samples from healthy donors and cancer patients. The method was immunoSEQ multiplex PCR; TCRdb's version includes in-frame clones alone and lacks a portion of them. Its table lists about 190,000 clones. The source material was blood. The source of these receptors is a woman in her 30s in good health.

The V gene is TRBV4-1, the J gene TRBJ2-1; D is unresolved. Germline V gene sequence: CDR1 MGHRA, CDR2 YSYEKL. The V gene lost 1 base and the J gene lost 2 bases, with 15 bases spanning the gap. The CDR3 runs 17 residues. The CDR3 reads CASSQGLLTTAYNEQFF. The CDR3 DNA sequence: TGCGCCAGCAGCCAAGGACTCCTCACCACCGCCTACAATGAGCAGTTCTTC.

The rearrangement links TRBV5-8 to TRBJ2-7, with D perhaps assigned TRBD1 or TRBD2 (5 bases each). V was cut by 2 bases and J by 9 bases, with 12 bases left in between. Germline CDR1 reads SGHTS; CDR2 reads YDEGEE. This CDR3 spans 12 amino acids. The CDR3 reads CASSFLTEGQYF. The CDR3 coding sequence is TGTGCCAGCAGCTTTTTGACAGAGGGGCAGTACTTC.

V gene TRBV7-2 combines with J gene TRBJ2-5; the D is unclear. Trimming left V 4 bases short and J 1 base short, with 7 bases between. The CDR3 consists of 13 residues. The germline V gene has CDR1 SGHTA and CDR2 FQGNSA. The CDR3 DNA is TGTGCCAGCAGCTACCTTCGCCAAGAGACCCAGTACTTC. Residues: CASSYLRQETQYF.

This chain connects TRBV6-5 to TRBJ1-3, with 7 bases that match TRBD1. The trim removed 6 bases at V and 7 bases at J, leaving 6 bases unmatched. The CDR3 runs 13 residues. The germline V gene has CDR1 MNHEY and CDR2 SVGAGI. Written as DNA, the CDR3 is TGTGCCAGCAGCGCGGGACAGAGGAACACCATATATTTT. Translation: CASSAGQRNTIYF.

V usage is TRBV19 and J usage is TRBJ2-1, with D unresolved. V gave up 1 base and J gave up 9 bases, with 7 bases separating them. This CDR3 contains 12 residues. Germline V CDR1 and CDR2: LNHDA, SQIVND (reference sequence). CDR3 nucleotide sequence: TGTGCCAGTAGTATAGGTGGTATTGAGCAGTTCTTC. Translating gives CASSIGGIEQFF.

This chain links TRBV5-1 with TRBJ1-2, with D possibly matching TRBD1 (6 bases). The germline CDR1 and CDR2 sequences are SGHRS and YFSETQ. Trimming removed 0 bases at V and 8 bases at J, with 11 bases between. The CDR3 sequence is 13 residues long. In DNA form, the CDR3 reads TGCGCCAGCAGCTTGGCAGGGGATCGAGGCTACACCTTC. Protein product: CASSLAGDRGYTF.

V and J are TRBV7-9 and TRBJ1-1; no firm D call. The germline CDR1 and CDR2 sequences are SEHNR and FQNEAQ (reference sequence). The V and J ends lost 6 bases and 7 bases respectively, with 9 bases between them. The CDR3 is 11 amino acids. CDR3 sequence reads: CASRPEFEAFF. DNA of the CDR3: TGTGCCAGCAGGCCTGAATTTGAAGCTTTCTTT. Full variable domain (outside the CDR3, taken from reference TRBV7-9 and TRBJ1-1): DTGVSQNPRHKITKRGQNVTFRCDPISEHNRLYWYRQTLGQGPEFLTYFQNEAQLEKSRLLSDRFSAERPKGSFSTLEIQRTEQGDSAMYLCASRPEFEAFFGQGTRLTVV.

In DNA, the CDR3 is TGTGCCAGCACATGGGGAGTTTACACCATATATTTT. Protein product: CASTWGVYTIYF. V gene TRBV2 combines with J gene TRBJ1-3; D call uncertain. This CDR3 region has 12 residues. From germline, CDR1 is SNHLY and CDR2 FYNNEI. V gave up 7 bases and J gave up 8 bases, with 12 bases separating them.

The chain links TRBV28 to TRBJ2-7, with D possibly matching TRBD2 (5 bases). The CDR3 sequence is 14 residues long. Germline CDR1 MDHEN, CDR2 SYDVKM. V shed 6 bases and J shed 6 bases, with 18 bases lying between them. As DNA, the CDR3 is TGTGCCAGCAGCTACCCAAGCGGATCCACCGAGCAGTACTTC. It yields the protein CASSYPSGSTEQYF.

The chain combines TRBV27 with TRBJ2-3, with D perhaps TRBD2 (6 bases). Germline V gene sequence: CDR1 MNHEY, CDR2 SMNVEV (reference sequence). This CDR3 spans 14 amino acids. V was cut by 5 bases and J by 1 base, with 10 bases left in between. The CDR3 region is CASSTERGTDTQYF. The CDR3 bases are TGTGCCAGCAGTACCGAGCGGGGCACAGATACGCAGTATTTT.

The chain joins TRBV12-5 to TRBJ2-7, with D unresolved. CDR1 is LGHNT, CDR2 FRNRAP, per germline. With 7 bases removed from V and 3 bases from J, the gap between germline ends came to 16 bases. The CDR3 totals 14 residues. The CDR3 DNA is TGTGCTAGTGTCCTCCTGACAATTTTCTACGAGCAGTACTTC. It is translated as CASVLLTIFYEQYF.

This chain joins TRBV28 and TRBJ1-2; 11 bases line up with TRBD1. J gave up 8 bases and V 4 bases, and 12 bases lay outside the gene matches. Looked up from germline, CDR1 is MDHEN and CDR2 is SYDVKM. The CDR3 totals 16 residues. The CDR3 is CASSSPRDRGSWGYTF. In DNA form, the CDR3 reads TGTGCCAGCAGTTCTCCCCGGGACAGGGGGTCTTGGGGCTACACCTTC.

The V and J genes are TRBV5-1 and TRBJ2-6; D uncertain. The V and J ends lost 1 base and 0 bases respectively, with 11 bases between them. Germline values: CDR1 SGHRS, CDR2 YFSETQ. The CDR3 sequence is 17 residues long. This CDR3 is CASSLLPETSGANVLTF. The CDR3 DNA follows: TGCGCCAGCAGCTTGCTCCCCGAAACCTCTGGGGCCAACGTCCTGACTTTC.

The chain has TRBV27 and TRBJ2-1; perhaps D is TRBD1 or TRBD2 (6 bases each). V shed 3 bases and J shed 0 bases, with 18 bases lying between them. This CDR3 has 18 amino acids. The V gene's germline CDR1 is MNHEY and CDR2 SMNVEV (reference sequence). CDR3 in DNA: TGTGCCAGCAGTTTCGAAGGGGGGAAAACCTCCTCCTACAATGAGCAGTTCTTC. This sequence encodes CASSFEGGKTSSYNEQFF.

The genes are TRBV9 and TRBJ2-1; the D is unclear. Germline V lookup: CDR1 SGDLS, CDR2 YYNGEE. The CDR3 is 15 residues long. The V end lost 0 bases, the J end lost 3 bases, and 10 bases lay between the germline ends. The CDR3 bases are TGTGCCAGCAGCGTAGCCGCGGTCAACTACAATGAGCAGTTCTTC. Its translation is CASSVAAVNYNEQFF.

Notes on this clone: This specimen includes other DNA sequences encoding the same CDR3. This chain uses TRBV15 with TRBJ1-2; D remains ambiguous. This CDR3 spans 14 amino acids. V was trimmed by 0 bases and J by 4 bases, leaving 9 bases between them. Germline lookup yields CDR1 LNHNV and CDR2 YYDKDF (reference sequence). The CDR3 DNA follows: TGTGCCACCAGCAGAGATTCCCTTTCCTATGGCTACACCTTC. It yields the protein CATSRDSLSYGYTF.

The V call is TRBV11-2, the J call TRBJ1-2, with D uncertain. This CDR3 is 13 amino acids long. Trimming removed 3 bases from V and 1 base from J, with 6 bases in between. CDR1 is SGHAT and CDR2 is FQNNGV in the germline V gene. The CDR3 is CASSFAVNYGYTF. CDR3 bases: TGTGCCAGCAGCTTCGCAGTTAACTATGGCTACACCTTC.

The chain carries TRBV6-5 and TRBJ1-1; D unresolved. The V gene lost 4 bases and the J gene lost 1 base, with 7 bases spanning the gap. This CDR3 has 13 amino acids. Germline V gene lookup returns CDR1 MNHEY and CDR2 SVGAGI. The CDR3 coding sequence is TGTGCCAGCAGTTGGGGAAGGAACACTGAAGCTTTCTTT. It encodes CASSWGRNTEAFF.

The J gene is TRBJ2-4, the V gene TRBV6-4; maybe TRBD2 (6 bases). Trimming took off 3 bases at V and 8 bases at J, with 20 bases between the two ends. This CDR3 region has 16 residues. Germline-derived CDR1 and CDR2 are MRHNA and SNTAGT. The DNA for the CDR3 is TGTGCCAGCAGTGAGCAACCGGGCGGGGCCGAGCACATTCAGTACTTC. This encodes CASSEQPGGAEHIQYF.

The chain is built from TRBV5-1 and TRBJ2-1; perhaps D is TRBD1 or TRBD2 (5 bases each). CDR3 length equals 14 residues. V was shortened by 0 bases and J by 5 bases, with 9 bases between the two germline ends. The V gene's germline CDR1 is SGHRS and CDR2 YFSETQ. CDR3 bases: TGCGCCAGCAGCTTGGGGGGGTTTCACAATGAGCAGTTCTTC. Translation: CASSLGGFHNEQFF. Together with reference TRBV5-1 and TRBJ2-1, the CDR3 gives the full variable domain: KAGVTQTPRYLIKTRGQQVTLSCSPISGHRSVSWYQQTPGQGLQFLFEYFSETQRNKGNFPGRFSGRQFSNSRSEMNVSTLELGDSALYLCASSLGGFHNEQFFGPGTRLTVL.

The CDR3 is CASSLQGVQPQHF. In nucleotides, the CDR3 is TGTGCCAGCAGTCTACAGGGGGTTCAGCCCCAGCATTTT. The chain joins TRBV6-2 or TRBV6-3 to TRBJ1-5; 8 bases fit TRBD1. In germline, CDR1 is MNHEY, CDR2 SVGEGT. The CDR3 covers 13 residues. After removal of 5 bases from V and 6 bases from J, the junction contained 3 bases not matched to a gene.

This CDR3 is CACRGGVNTEAFF. CDR3 bases: TGTGCCTGCCGGGGGGGAGTGAACACTGAAGCTTTCTTT. V is TRBV30 and J is TRBJ1-1, with D perhaps TRBD1 (5 bases). The CDR3 extends over 13 amino acids. Trimming stripped 6 bases from V and 0 bases from J, with 11 bases between. In germline, CDR1 is GTSNPN, CDR2 SVGIG (reference sequence).

Concerning this clone itself: The same CDR3 is also encoded by other DNA sequences in this sample. The V and J genes are TRBV29-1 and TRBJ1-4, with 7 bases aligning to TRBD1. This CDR3 has 12 residues. V trimming: 4 bases; J trimming: 8 bases; junction bases outside the gene matches: 4. From germline, CDR1 is SQVTM and CDR2 ANQGSEA. The CDR3 reads CSVGQGREKLFF. Here the CDR3 DNA reads TGCAGCGTTGGACAGGGTAGGGAAAAACTGTTTTTT.

This sequence joins TRBV5-4 and TRBJ2-5; 10 bases fit TRBD2. The CDR3 extends over 16 amino acids. V lost 2 bases to trimming and J lost 1 base; unmatched junction nucleotides: 5. In germline, CDR1 is SGHNT, CDR2 YYREEE (reference sequence). Written as DNA, the CDR3 is TGTGCCAGCAGCTTCGGGCTAGCGGGGGCCCAAGAGACCCAGTACTTC. It encodes CASSFGLAGAQETQYF. Based on the CDR3 plus reference TRBV5-4 and TRBJ2-5, the full variable domain is ETGVTQSPTHLIKTRGQQVTLRCSSQSGHNTVSWYQQALGQGPQFIFQYYREEENGRGNFPPRFSGLQFPNYSSELNVNALELDDSALYLCASSFGLAGAQETQYFGPGTRLLVL.

V gene TRBV5-1 combines with J gene TRBJ2-3; 9 bases map to TRBD2. CDR1 SGHRS and CDR2 YFSETQ come from the germline V gene. V gave up 3 bases and J gave up 7 bases; unmatched junction bases: 12. This CDR3 region has 16 residues. CDR3 bases: TGCGCCAGCAGCTCACCACTAGCGGGCCTCAGAAATACGCAGTATTTT. This codes for CASSSPLAGLRNTQYF.

This chain connects TRBV11-2 to TRBJ2-7, with 14 bases lining up with TRBD2. Germline lookup yields CDR1 SGHAT and CDR2 FQNNGV. The trim removed 5 bases at V and 2 bases at J, leaving 2 bases unmatched. This CDR3 region has 15 residues. The CDR3: CASSPGLAGAYEQYF. Here the CDR3 DNA reads TGTGCCAGCAGCCCGGGACTAGCGGGGGCCTACGAGCAGTACTTC. Full variable domain (rest looked up from reference TRBV11-2 and TRBJ2-7): EAGVAQSPRYKIIEKRQSVAFWCNPISGHATLYWYQQILGQGPKLLIQFQNNGVVDDSQLPKDRFSAERLKGVDSTLKIQPAKLEDSAVYLCASSPGLAGAYEQYFGPGTRLTVT.

The rearrangement joins TRBV5-1 to TRBJ2-3; 7 positions match TRBD1. V lost 1 base to trimming and J lost 0 bases; unmatched junction nucleotides: 2. This CDR3 is built from 15 residues. CDR1 and CDR2 (germline): SGHRS, YFSETQ. The CDR3 is CASSLPGQSTDTQYF. The CDR3 DNA reads as TGCGCCAGCAGCTTGCCGGGACAGAGCACAGATACGCAGTATTTT.

This sequence joins TRBV9 and TRBJ1-1, with D perhaps matching TRBD1 (5 bases). Trimming removed 0 bases from V and 7 bases from J, with 19 bases in between. This CDR3 spans 16 amino acids. Germline CDR1 and CDR2: SGDLS and YYNGEE. This chain's CDR3 is CASSVVAGVGGGEAFF. The CDR3 coding sequence is TGTGCCAGCAGCGTAGTGGCCGGTGTGGGGGGAGGTGAAGCTTTCTTT. Combining the CDR3 with reference TRBV9 and TRBJ1-1 gives the whole variable domain DSGVTQTPKHLITATGQRVTLRCSPRSGDLSVYWYQQSLDQGLQFLIQYYNGEERAKGNILERFSAQQFPDLHSELNLSSLELGDSALYFCASSVVAGVGGGEAFFGQGTRLTVV.

As concerns this clone: Other DNA sequences in the sample encode the same CDR3. The chain employs TRBV15 and TRBJ1-2; D may be TRBD1 (6 bases). The CDR3 is 13 residues long. The germline V gene has CDR1 LNHNV and CDR2 YYDKDF (reference sequence). V lost 0 bases to trimming and J lost 8 bases, with 10 bases between them. The CDR3 spells CATSRDRGSGYTF. The CDR3 region has the DNA TGTGCCACCAGCAGAGACAGGGGTTCGGGCTACACCTTC. The whole variable domain, filled in from reference TRBV15 and TRBJ1-2, reads DAMVIQNPRYQVTQFGKPVTLSCSQTLNHNVMYWYQQKSSQAPKLLFHYYDKDFNNEADTPDNFQSRRPNTSFCFLDIRSPGLGDTAMYLCATSRDRGSGYTFGSGTRLTVV.

In DNA form, the CDR3 reads TGTGCCAGTAGTGTGGAGGACAGGGGGAGTTCACCCCTCCACTTT. It codes for CASSVEDRGSSPLHF. The chain joins TRBV19 to TRBJ1-6; 10 bases align to TRBD1. Germline V lookup: CDR1 LNHDA, CDR2 SQIVND (reference sequence). This CDR3 has 15 amino acids. Germline trimming cut 5 bases from V and 9 bases from J; bases unmatched to any gene: 7.